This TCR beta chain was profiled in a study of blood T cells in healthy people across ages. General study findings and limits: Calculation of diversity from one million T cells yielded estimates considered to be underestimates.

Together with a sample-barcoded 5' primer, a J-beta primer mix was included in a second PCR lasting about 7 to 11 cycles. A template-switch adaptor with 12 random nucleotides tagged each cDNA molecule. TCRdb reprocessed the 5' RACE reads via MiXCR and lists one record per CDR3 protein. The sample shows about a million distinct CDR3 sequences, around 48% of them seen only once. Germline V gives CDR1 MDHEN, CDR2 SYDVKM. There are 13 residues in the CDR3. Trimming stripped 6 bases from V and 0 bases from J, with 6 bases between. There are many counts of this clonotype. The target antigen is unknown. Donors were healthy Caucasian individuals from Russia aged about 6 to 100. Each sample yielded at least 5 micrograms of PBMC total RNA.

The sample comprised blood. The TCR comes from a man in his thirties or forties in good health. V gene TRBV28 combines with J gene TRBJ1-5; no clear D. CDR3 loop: CASRLISNQPQHF. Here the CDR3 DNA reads TGTGCCAGCAGACTCATTAGCAATCAGCCCCAGCATTTT.